This TCR beta chain is drawn from a study of T cell responses to AZD1222 COVID-19 vaccine. Sequencing used immunoSEQ multiplex PCR; TCRdb keeps in-frame clones, though not all of them. The data show about 140,000 clones, with nearly 95% seen just once and 3.5% to 4.5% held by the top ten. This clone was seen once. Its target is unknown. Overall study results and limits: Among spike-specific TCRs, nearly half reportedly target unmutated variant regions. The donor group comprised mostly white British people and more females; the analysis possibly underestimated clonal diversity.

The clonotype was recovered from an adult who received the AZD1222 COVID-19 vaccine. The source material was peripheral blood, sampled 28 days after the second AZD1222 dose.

The CDR3 loop reads CASSPQGADTQYF. The CDR3 DNA sequence: TGTGCCAGCAGTCCCCAGGGGGCAGATACGCAGTATTTT. This sequence joins TRBV6-2 or TRBV6-3 and TRBJ2-3; 7 nucleotides agree with TRBD1. The CDR3 length is 13 residues. Trimming cost V 5 bases and J 4 bases; bases outside gene matches: 3. CDR1 is MNHEY, CDR2 SVGEGT, per germline.